These 13 T cell receptor beta chains share one sample of origin, sequenced in a study of neurological immune-mediated disorders. This sample's time point: longitudinal time-point 1 (baseline). One entry per CDR3 protein results from TCRdb running MiXCR on the 5' RACE reads. Of about 71,000 distinct CDR3 sequences in the sample, roughly 15% were seen once. Sequencing used PBMCs. The receptors come from a female donor with HTLV-1-associated myelopathy (HAM/TSP).

This clonotype has a count of ten or more. The CDR3 is CASSQDGGAGEQYF. CDR3 nucleotide sequence: TGTGCCAGCAGCCAAGACGGGGGGGCCGGCGAGCAGTACTTC. This chain connects TRBV4-2 to TRBJ2-7, with TRBD2 matching over 8 bases. Unmatched junction bases numbered 4, after V lost 0 bases and J lost 6 bases. The CDR3 length is 14 residues. The germline gives CDR1 LGHNA, CDR2 YNFKEQ.

This clonotype was seen at least ten times. This chain links TRBV28 with TRBJ2-2; D is uncertain. In germline, CDR1 is MDHEN, CDR2 SYDVKM. The germline V and J ends were trimmed by 3 bases and 7 bases, with 6 bases remaining between them. The CDR3 runs 12 residues. CDR3 DNA: TGTGCCAGCAGTTTCTCGAACGGGGAGCTGTTTTTT. It encodes CASSFSNGELFF.

This clonotype was seen many times. The V gene is TRBV29-1, the J gene TRBJ2-1, with 8 bases lining up with TRBD1. CDR1 SQVTM and CDR2 ANQGSEA come from the germline V gene. CDR3 length: 12 amino acids. V trimming: 6 bases; J trimming: 6 bases; junction bases outside the gene matches: 4. The chain's CDR3 is CSVDRGTNEQFF. The CDR3 nucleotides are TGCAGCGTCGACAGGGGAACCAATGAGCAGTTCTTC.

This clonotype was recorded at least ten times. This chain links TRBV28 with TRBJ2-1, with 8 bases that match TRBD2. The CDR3 runs to 14 residues. Trimming removed 5 bases from V and 9 bases from J; junction bases left unmatched: 9. The germline CDR1 and CDR2 sequences are MDHEN and SYDVKM. CDR3 loop: CASSPSGGGGEQFF. CDR3 nucleotide sequence: TGTGCCAGCAGTCCAAGCGGGGGTGGCGGTGAGCAGTTCTTC.

Many counts were recorded for this clonotype. The chain employs TRBV5-1 and TRBJ2-3; possible D gene TRBD2, 5 bases. The germline CDR1 and CDR2 sequences are SGHRS and YFSETQ. This CDR3 is built from 15 residues. The ends were cut back, 4 bases at V and 1 base at J, with 13 bases in the middle. The DNA for the CDR3 is TGCGCCAGCAGCCATTCCGGGGTCGGCACAGATACGCAGTATTTT. Amino acid sequence: CASSHSGVGTDTQYF. The entire variable domain, with the rest obtained from reference TRBV5-1 and TRBJ2-3, is as follows: KAGVTQTPRYLIKTRGQQVTLSCSPISGHRSVSWYQQTPGQGLQFLFEYFSETQRNKGNFPGRFSGRQFSNSRSEMNVSTLELGDSALYLCASSHSGVGTDTQYFGPGTRLTVL.

This clonotype was counted many times. CDR3 in amino acids: CASSEGFNRGTDTQYF. The CDR3 DNA reads TGTGCCAGCAGTGAAGGTTTCAACAGGGGTACAGATACGCAGTATTTT. The genes are TRBV2 and TRBJ2-3, with 7 positions matching TRBD1. V gave up 1 base and J gave up 3 bases; unmatched junction bases: 7. The length of the CDR3 is 16 residues. Per germline, CDR1 SNHLY and CDR2 FYNNEI.

The chain combines TRBV9 with TRBJ2-7; D might be TRBD2 (6 bases). The germline V gene has CDR1 SGDLS and CDR2 YYNGEE. The V and J ends lost 2 bases and 3 bases respectively, with 18 bases between them. The CDR3 totals 16 residues. The CDR3 spells CASSVGRGTVIYEQYF. CDR3 coding DNA: TGTGCCAGCAGCGTGGGGCGCGGGACGGTGATCTACGAGCAGTACTTC.

This clonotype was recorded at least ten times. Mismatch with germline at one junction end may stem from a read error. V usage is TRBV7-6 and J usage is TRBJ1-1; D possibly corresponds to TRBD1 (5 bases). CDR3 length: 13 amino acids. Germline V gene lookup returns CDR1 SGHVS and CDR2 FNYEAQ. CDR3 sequence (DNA): TGTGCCGGCAGGGACCCCCGGGGCACTGAAGCTTTCTTT. It yields the protein CAGRDPRGTEAFF.

This clonotype was picked up many times. The chain combines TRBV6-5 with TRBJ2-1; D remains ambiguous. Trimming cost V 8 bases and J 8 bases, with 10 bases left between them. The germline CDR1 and CDR2 sequences are MNHEY and SVGAGI. The CDR3 has 11 amino acids. The CDR3 sequence: CASSGGHEQFF. CDR3 DNA sequence: TGTGCCAGCTCCGGCGGACATGAGCAGTTCTTC.

The chain joins TRBV5-5 to TRBJ2-2; TRBD1 might be the D (5 bases). Germline V gene data show CDR1 as SGHKS and CDR2 as YYEKEE (reference sequence). V lost 1 base, J lost 5 bases, and 12 bases lay in between. The CDR3 contains 15 residues. In nucleotides, the CDR3 is TGTGCCAGCAGCTTGCCGGCAGGGATTACCGGGGAGCTGTTTTTT. Translation: CASSLPAGITGELFF.

This clonotype has at least ten counts. The CDR3 reads CATSEPPGLGGETQYF. In DNA, the CDR3 is TGTGCCACCAGTGAACCTCCGGGACTTGGGGGGGAGACCCAGTACTTC. The V gene is TRBV24-1, the J gene TRBJ2-5; D possibly corresponds to TRBD2 (6 bases). The CDR3 runs 16 residues. Trimming cost V 4 bases and J 5 bases, with 19 bases left between them. Germline V gene lookup returns CDR1 KGHDR and CDR2 SFDVKD.

Ten or more counts support this clonotype. The rearrangement uses TRBV20-1 and TRBJ2-5, with TRBD1 matching over 9 bases. Germline assignment: CDR1 DFQATT and CDR2 SNEGSKA (reference sequence). V lost 3 bases and J lost 6; bases outside the gene matches: 8. CDR3 length: 14 residues. CDR3 region: CSASSPGQGQTQYF. The DNA of the CDR3 is TGCAGTGCTAGTTCCCCGGGACAGGGACAGACCCAGTACTTC.

The gene calls are TRBV6-6 and TRBJ2-3, with D perhaps TRBD1 (6 bases). CDR1 is MNHNY, CDR2 SVGAGI, per germline (reference sequence). Between the trimmed V and J ends, which lost 5 bases and 6 bases, there was a span of 15 bases. The CDR3 runs 14 residues. The CDR3 DNA follows: TGTGCCAGCAGTCGAGCTGGGGGCGAGGATACGCAGTATTTT. Protein sequence: CASSRAGGEDTQYF.